Listed below are T cell receptor beta chains from one sample, sequenced in a study of CXCR3-negative and CXCR3-positive naive CD8 T cells. TCRdb reanalyzed the 5' RACE reads and collapses them to one entry per CDR3 protein, without DNA. This repertoire includes 90,000 to 150,000 distinct CDR3 sequences. Sequencing input: naive CXCR3+ CD8+ T cells from blood. Receptor source: a human donor in good health. Some clones in this sample may be carry-over from other donors' samples. Both conserved end residues are part of each CDR3. Fields, in order: CDR3 length, J gene, V gene, CDR3 protein.

CDR3 length: 14
J gene: TRBJ2-5
V gene: TRBV12-3/TRBV12-4
CDR3 protein: CASSLVAEQETQYF

CDR3 length: 17
J gene: TRBJ1-1
V gene: TRBV24-1
CDR3 protein: CATTLTDRGFFNTEAFF

CDR3 length: 15
J gene: TRBJ2-6
V gene: TRBV6-5
CDR3 protein: CASSYAVSGANVLTF

CDR3 length: 12
J gene: TRBJ2-4
V gene: TRBV3-1
CDR3 protein: CASSQDENIQYF

CDR3 length: 15
J gene: TRBJ1-2
V gene: TRBV5-1
CDR3 protein: CASSLDRTQSYGYTF

CDR3 length: 14
J gene: TRBJ2-3
V gene: TRBV12-3/TRBV12-4
CDR3 protein: CASSLTDYTDTQYF

CDR3 length: 18
J gene: TRBJ2-7
V gene: TRBV29-1
CDR3 protein: CSVRMGGIRTPLSYEQYF

CDR3 length: 18
J gene: TRBJ1-4
V gene: TRBV15
CDR3 protein: CATSRVENRGQGAEKLFF

CDR3 length: 15
J gene: TRBJ2-5
V gene: TRBV9
CDR3 protein: CASSLDAGGLGTQYF

CDR3 length: 12
J gene: TRBJ2-3
V gene: TRBV27
CDR3 protein: CASRHREDTQYF

CDR3 length: 14
J gene: TRBJ2-2
V gene: TRBV20-1
CDR3 protein: CSASPASNTGELFF

CDR3 length: 13
J gene: TRBJ2-1
V gene: TRBV29-1
CDR3 protein: CSAGGGARNEQFF

CDR3 length: 14
J gene: TRBJ2-6
V gene: TRBV10-3
CDR3 protein: CAISRGAGANVLTF

CDR3 length: 14
J gene: TRBJ2-1
V gene: TRBV29-1
CDR3 protein: CSVTGTSGNLQQFF

CDR3 length: 15
J gene: TRBJ1-5
V gene: TRBV28
CDR3 protein: CASSPRDRRYQPQHF

CDR3 length: 13
J gene: TRBJ2-7
V gene: TRBV24-1
CDR3 protein: CATSDKTGAEQYF

CDR3 length: 18
J gene: TRBJ2-3
V gene: TRBV12-3/TRBV12-4
CDR3 protein: CASSLGSGLTSNTDTQYF

CDR3 length: 16
J gene: TRBJ2-7
V gene: TRBV20-1
CDR3 protein: CSARRPDSVNLYEQYF

CDR3 length: 15
J gene: TRBJ2-1
V gene: TRBV4-2
CDR3 protein: CASSQTTSGYNEQFF

CDR3 length: 15
J gene: TRBJ1-1
V gene: TRBV7-8
CDR3 protein: CASSLSKGMNTEAFF

CDR3 length: 13
J gene: TRBJ2-3
V gene: TRBV29-1
CDR3 protein: CSVHGTRTDTQYF

CDR3 length: 15
J gene: TRBJ2-4
V gene: TRBV7-9
CDR3 protein: CASSSQPGLGNIQYF

CDR3 length: 15
J gene: TRBJ2-7
V gene: TRBV27
CDR3 protein: CASSFGGGGGYEQYF

CDR3 length: 14
J gene: TRBJ2-2
V gene: TRBV6-5
CDR3 protein: CASSYSENTGELFF

CDR3 length: 15
J gene: TRBJ2-7
V gene: TRBV12-3/TRBV12-4
CDR3 protein: CASSLSGQLGYEQYF

CDR3 length: 17
J gene: TRBJ2-3
V gene: TRBV23-1
CDR3 protein: CASRDDFSAAPPDTQYF

CDR3 length: 14
J gene: TRBJ2-3
V gene: TRBV12-5
CDR3 protein: CASGFTGSTDTQYF

CDR3 length: 18
J gene: TRBJ2-1
V gene: TRBV7-7
CDR3 protein: CASSLGSAQGLRNNEQFF

CDR3 length: 16
J gene: TRBJ2-7
V gene: TRBV4-3
CDR3 protein: CASSQDVGQSSYEQYF

CDR3 length: 14
J gene: TRBJ2-1
V gene: TRBV13
CDR3 protein: CASSPGFHYNEQFF

CDR3 length: 14
J gene: TRBJ2-3
V gene: TRBV7-7
CDR3 protein: CASSLGWGTDTQYF

CDR3 length: 12
J gene: TRBJ2-1
V gene: TRBV12-3/TRBV12-4
CDR3 protein: CASSFWLNEQFF

CDR3 length: 15
J gene: TRBJ2-7
V gene: TRBV6-2/TRBV6-3
CDR3 protein: CASSYGETASYEQYF